This T cell receptor (beta chain) emerged from a study of T cell responses to AZD1222 COVID-19 vaccine. TCRdb keeps only in-frame clones here, not all; method: immunoSEQ multiplex PCR. The data show about 180,000 clones, with under 95% seen just once and roughly 1.7% held by the top ten. In germline, CDR1 is LNHDA, CDR2 SQIVND (reference sequence). V shed 3 bases, J shed 9 bases, and the junction held 5 bases outside the gene matches. The length of the CDR3 is 15 residues. The sequencing used peripheral blood, collected 28 days after the second AZD1222 dose. This clonotype was obtained from an adult who received the AZD1222 COVID-19 vaccine. V is TRBV19 and J is TRBJ2-1, with TRBD2 matching 13 bases. The CDR3, as DNA: TGTGCCAGTAGTATGACTAGCGGGGGGTATGTTGAGCAGTTCTTC. This codes for CASSMTSGGYVEQFF.